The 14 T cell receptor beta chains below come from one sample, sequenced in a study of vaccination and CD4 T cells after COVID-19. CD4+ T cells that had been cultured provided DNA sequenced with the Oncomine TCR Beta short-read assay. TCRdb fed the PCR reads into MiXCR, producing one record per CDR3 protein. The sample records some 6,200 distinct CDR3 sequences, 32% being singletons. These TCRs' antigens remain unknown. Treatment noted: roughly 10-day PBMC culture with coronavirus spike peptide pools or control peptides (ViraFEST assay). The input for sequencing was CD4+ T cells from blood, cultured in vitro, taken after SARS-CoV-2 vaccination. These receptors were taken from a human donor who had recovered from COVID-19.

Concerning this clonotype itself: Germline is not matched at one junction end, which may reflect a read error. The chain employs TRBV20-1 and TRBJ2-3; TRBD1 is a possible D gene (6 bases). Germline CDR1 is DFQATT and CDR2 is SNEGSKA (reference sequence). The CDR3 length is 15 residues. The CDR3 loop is CSAKRQVTSADTQYF. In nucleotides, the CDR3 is TGCAGTGCTAAAAGACAGGTGACGAGCGCAGATACACAGTATTTT.

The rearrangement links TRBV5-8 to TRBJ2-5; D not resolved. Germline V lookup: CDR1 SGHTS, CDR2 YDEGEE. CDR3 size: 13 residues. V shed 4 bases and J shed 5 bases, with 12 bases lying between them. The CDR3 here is CASSPQVGETQYF. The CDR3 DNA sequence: TGTGCCAGCAGCCCTCAAGTTGGGGAGACCCAGTACTTC. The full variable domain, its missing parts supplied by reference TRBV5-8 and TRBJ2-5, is EAGVTQSPTHLIKTRGQQATLRCSPISGHTSVYWYQQALGLGLQFLLWYDEGEERNRGNFPPRFSGRQFPNYSSELNVNALELEDSALYLCASSPQVGETQYFGPGTRLLVL.

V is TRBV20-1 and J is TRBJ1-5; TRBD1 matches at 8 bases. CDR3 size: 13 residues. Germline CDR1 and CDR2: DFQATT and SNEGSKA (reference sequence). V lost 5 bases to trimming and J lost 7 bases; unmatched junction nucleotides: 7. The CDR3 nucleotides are TGCAGTGCTTGCAGGGGGCCCGGGCAGCCCCAGCATTTT. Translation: CSACRGPGQPQHF.

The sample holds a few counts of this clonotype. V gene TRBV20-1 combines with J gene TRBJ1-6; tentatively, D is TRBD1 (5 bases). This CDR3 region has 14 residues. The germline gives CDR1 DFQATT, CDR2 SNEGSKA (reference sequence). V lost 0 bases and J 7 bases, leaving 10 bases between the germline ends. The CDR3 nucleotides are TGCAGTGCTAGAGACCCGGGGCGAAATTCACCCCTCCACTTT. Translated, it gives CSARDPGRNSPLHF.

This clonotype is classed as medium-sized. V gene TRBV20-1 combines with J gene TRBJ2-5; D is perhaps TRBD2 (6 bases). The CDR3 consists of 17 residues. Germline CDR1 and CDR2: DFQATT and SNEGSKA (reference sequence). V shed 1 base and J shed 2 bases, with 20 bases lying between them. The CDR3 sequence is CSARARVFRRGQETQYF. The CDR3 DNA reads TGCAGTGCTAGAGCGAGGGTCTTCCGGCGGGGTCAAGAGACCCAGTACTTC.

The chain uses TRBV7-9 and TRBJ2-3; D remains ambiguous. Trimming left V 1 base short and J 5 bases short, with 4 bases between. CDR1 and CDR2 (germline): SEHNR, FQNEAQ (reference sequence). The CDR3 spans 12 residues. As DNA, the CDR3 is TGTGCCAGCAGCTTAGAAGGAGATACGCAGTATTTT. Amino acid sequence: CASSLEGDTQYF.

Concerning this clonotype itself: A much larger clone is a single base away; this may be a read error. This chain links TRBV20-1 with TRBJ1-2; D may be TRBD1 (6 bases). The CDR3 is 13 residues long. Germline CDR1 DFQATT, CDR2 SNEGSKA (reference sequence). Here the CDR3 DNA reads TGCCAAACGAGGGACATAGCTAACTATGGCCACACCTTC. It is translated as CQTRDIANYGHTF.

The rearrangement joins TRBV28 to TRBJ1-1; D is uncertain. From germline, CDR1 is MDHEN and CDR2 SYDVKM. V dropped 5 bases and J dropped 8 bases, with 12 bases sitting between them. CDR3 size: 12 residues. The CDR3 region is CASSPTRREAFF. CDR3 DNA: TGTGCCAGCAGTCCGACTCGACGCGAAGCTTTCTTT.

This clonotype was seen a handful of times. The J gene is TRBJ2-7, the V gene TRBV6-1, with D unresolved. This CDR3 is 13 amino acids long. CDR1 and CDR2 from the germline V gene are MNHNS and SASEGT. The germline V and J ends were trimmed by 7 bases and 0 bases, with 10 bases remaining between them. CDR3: CASKILSSYEQYF. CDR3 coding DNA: TGTGCCAGCAAGATACTGAGCTCCTACGAGCAGTACTTC.

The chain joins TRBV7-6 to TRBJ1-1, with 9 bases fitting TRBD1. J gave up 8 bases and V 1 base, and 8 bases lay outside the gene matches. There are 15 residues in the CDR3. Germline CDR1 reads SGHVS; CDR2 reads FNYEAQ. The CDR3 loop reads CASSLEGTGLWEAFF. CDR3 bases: TGTGCCAGCAGCTTAGAGGGGACAGGGCTCTGGGAAGCTTTCTTT.

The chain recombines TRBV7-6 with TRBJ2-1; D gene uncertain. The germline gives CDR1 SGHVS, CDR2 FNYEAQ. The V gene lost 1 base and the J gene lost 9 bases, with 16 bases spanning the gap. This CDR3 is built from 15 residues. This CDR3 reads CASSLVAGPLGEQFF. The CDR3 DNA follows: TGTGCCAGCAGCTTAGTGGCCGGACCTTTGGGTGAGCAGTTCTTC.

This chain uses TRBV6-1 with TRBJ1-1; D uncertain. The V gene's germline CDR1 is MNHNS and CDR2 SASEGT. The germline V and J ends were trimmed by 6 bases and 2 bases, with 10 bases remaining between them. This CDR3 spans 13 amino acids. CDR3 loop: CASSPQINTEAFF. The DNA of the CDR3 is TGTGCCAGCAGCCCCCAAATTAACACTGAAGCTTTCTTT.

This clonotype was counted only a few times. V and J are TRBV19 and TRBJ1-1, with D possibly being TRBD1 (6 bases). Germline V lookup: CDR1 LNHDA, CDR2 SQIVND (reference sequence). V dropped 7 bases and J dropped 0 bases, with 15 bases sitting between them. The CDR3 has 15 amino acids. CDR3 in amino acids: CASIRGQGMNTEAFF. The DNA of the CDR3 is TGTGCCAGTATCCGCGGCCAGGGGATGAACACTGAAGCTTTCTTT.

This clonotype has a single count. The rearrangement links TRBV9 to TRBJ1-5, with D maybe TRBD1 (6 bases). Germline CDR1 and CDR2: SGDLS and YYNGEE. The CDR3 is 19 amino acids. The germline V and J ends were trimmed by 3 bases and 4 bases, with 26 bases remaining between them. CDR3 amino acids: CASSGPKDSHTKFNQPQHF. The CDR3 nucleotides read TGTGCCAGCAGCGGACCTAAGGACAGCCATACGAAGTTTAATCAGCCCCAGCATTTT.